The source of this T cell receptor (beta chain) is a study of T cell repertoires in cytomegalovirus infection (dated by TCRdb to about 2019). Describing the broader study: Donor HLA type was relevant to the analysis, as public TCR beta signatures indicated carriage of CMV infection together with the matching HLA type. What the work shows at the level of the full study, not this receptor alone: The ex vivo response was dominated by HLA-C-restricted CMV-specific TCR beta clonotypes, which also provided the single most frequent clonotype in two of eight donors. In both this cohort and an independent approximately 370-donor cohort, the cumulative frequency of public TCR beta family members distinguished carriers of CMV infection plus the relevant HLA type.

TCRdb lists the instrument as Illumina HiSeq 1500. TCRdb reworked the public reads: Q25 trimming with fastp, MiXCR clone assembly, productive beta chains retained. CDR3 protein duplicates are merged, each entry listing the most common genes and DNA. The sample records roughly 45,000 distinct CDR3 sequences, 20% to 25% of which are singletons. Around 20% of the sample rests with the top ten. This clonotype has just a few counts. Its antigen specificity is not known. Per-nucleotide qualities are absent, and no much larger clonotype sits a single base away. According to the germline V gene (reference sequence), CDR1 reads DFQATT and CDR2 reads SNEGSKA. V drops 1 base and J drops 1 base, leaving 7 bases in between. The CDR3 has 13 amino acids, counting the end cysteine and phenylalanine. Just the 39-base CDR3 DNA is kept, in frame starting at base 1.

The sequencing input was PBMCs, sequenced either directly or after in vitro stimulation (not recorded which). The TCR sequence derives from a human donor in good health (CMV status not recorded). Some clones in this sample may be carry-over from other donors' samples. Recombination joined TRBV20-1 with TRBJ1-1, with an unclear D gene assignment. Read as DNA, the sequence is TGCAGTGCTAGAGGACACCCGAACACTGAAGCTTTCTTT. Its coded protein is CSARGHPNTEAFF.